A single sample gave rise to the 19 T cell receptor beta chains below, sequenced in a study of blood T cell repertoires in COVID-19. Libraries were prepared by immunoSEQ multiplex PCR; TCRdb keeps only in-frame clonotypes and omits some of them. Of more than 85,000 clones detected, roughly four fifths appear once; the ten largest clones hold approximately 10%. Material: peripheral blood. The receptors originated from a woman between 65 and 79 years old with acute or convalescent COVID-19.

In the case of this clone: The same CDR3 arises from other DNA sequences in this sample as well. The chain is built from TRBV18 and TRBJ2-5; D gene unclear. There are 14 residues in the CDR3. Germline V gives CDR1 KGHSH, CDR2 LQKENI. V shed 3 bases and J shed 1 base, with 9 bases lying between them. The CDR3 loop reads CASSPPTGQETQYF. DNA for the CDR3: TGTGCCAGCTCACCTCCGACGGGCCAAGAGACCCAGTACTTC.

The chain is built from TRBV6-5 and TRBJ2-5; TRBD1 is a possible D gene (6 bases). The germline CDR1 and CDR2 sequences are MNHEY and SVGAGI. V gave up 5 bases and J gave up 2 bases, with 15 bases separating them. The CDR3 loop spans 15 amino acids. The CDR3 DNA sequence: TGTGCCAGCAGTCCCTCTCAGGGGCCGCAAGAGACCCAGTACTTC. This encodes CASSPSQGPQETQYF.

The V and J genes are TRBV3-1 (or the pseudogene TRBV3-2) and TRBJ2-7, with 9 bases matching TRBD2. Germline CDR1 LGHDT, CDR2 YNNKEL (reference sequence). J was trimmed by 3 bases and V by 5 bases; bases with no gene match: 11. The CDR3 sequence is 16 residues long. In DNA form, the CDR3 reads TGTGCCAGCAGCGGAAAGGCTAGCGGGGTATGCTACGAGCAGTACTTC. Protein product: CASSGKASGVCYEQYF.

CDR3 amino acids: CASSLLGLGEGTQYF. The CDR3 DNA sequence: TGTGCCAGCAGCTTGCTCGGCCTCGGGGAGGGGACCCAGTACTTC. V and J are TRBV5-6 and TRBJ2-5; 7 bases fit TRBD2. This CDR3 is 15 amino acids long. Germline CDR1 SGHDT, CDR2 YYEEEE. Trimming removed 1 base from V and 7 bases from J; junction bases left unmatched: 10.

The chain links TRBV5-1 to TRBJ2-1; D not resolved. V dropped 0 bases and J dropped 9 bases, with 10 bases sitting between them. The CDR3 runs to 13 residues. Germline V lookup: CDR1 SGHRS, CDR2 YFSETQ. Here the CDR3 reads CASSLARVGEQFF. The CDR3, as DNA: TGCGCCAGCAGCTTGGCTCGCGTCGGTGAGCAGTTCTTC.

This chain links TRBV5-6 with TRBJ2-1, with 7 nucleotides matching TRBD1. V was clipped by 3 bases and J by 3 bases; unmatched bases: 6. Germline CDR1 is SGHDT and CDR2 is YYEEEE. The CDR3 length is 15 residues. The CDR3 DNA follows: TGTGCCAGCAGCTCGGGGACAGACTTCTACAATGAGCAGTTCTTC. Amino acid sequence: CASSSGTDFYNEQFF. The whole variable domain, filled in from reference TRBV5-6 and TRBJ2-1, reads DAGVTQSPTHLIKTRGQQVTLRCSPKSGHDTVSWYQQALGQGPQFIFQYYEEEERQRGNFPDRFSGHQFPNYSSELNVNALLLGDSALYLCASSSGTDFYNEQFFGPGTRLTVL.

This chain joins TRBV19 and TRBJ2-3; perhaps TRBD2 as D (6 bases). The germline V gene has CDR1 LNHDA and CDR2 SQIVND (reference sequence). V lost 10 bases to trimming and J lost 5 bases, with 16 bases between them. The CDR3 has 13 residues. The CDR3 region has the DNA TGTGCCACCTGCCGGGGGTATGGAGATACGCAGTATTTT. Translated: CATCRGYGDTQYF.

The gene calls are TRBV2 and TRBJ2-2; maybe TRBD1 (6 bases). The V gene's germline CDR1 is SNHLY and CDR2 FYNNEI. The CDR3 loop spans 15 amino acids. V lost 4 bases to trimming and J lost 0 bases, with 9 bases between them. This CDR3 is CASSGGQANTGELFF. DNA of the CDR3: TGTGCCAGCAGTGGGGGGCAGGCGAACACCGGGGAGCTGTTTTTT.

Turning to this clone: An end of the junction differs from the germline gene, which may be a read error. The gene calls are TRBV28 and TRBJ1-5; tentative D call: TRBD1 (5 bases). Germline V gene data show CDR1 as MDHEN and CDR2 as SYDVKM. This CDR3 spans 14 amino acids. The CDR3 spells CASSPTTDNRPQHF. The CDR3 DNA reads as TGTGCCAGCAGTCCGACGACGGACAATCGGCCCCAGCATTTT.

The rearrangement joins TRBV12-5 to TRBJ1-5; TRBD1 aligns across 10 bases. CDR1 LGHNT and CDR2 FRNRAP come from the germline V gene. V was pared by 0 bases and J by 7 bases, with 9 bases of the junction left unmatched. The CDR3 has 17 amino acids. CDR3 sequence: CASGLVGGTGEGQPQHF. The CDR3 coding sequence is TGTGCTAGTGGTTTGGTTGGAGGGACAGGGGAAGGGCAGCCCCAGCATTTT.

The V gene is TRBV27, the J gene TRBJ1-6; possibly TRBD1 for D (6 bases). V shed 2 bases and J shed 10 bases, with 15 bases lying between them. This CDR3 has 15 residues. Germline lookup yields CDR1 MNHEY and CDR2 SMNVEV (reference sequence). The CDR3 DNA reads as TGTGCCAGCAGTTTAGAGGGCCCTAGGGGGTCACCCCTCCACTTT. This gives the protein CASSLEGPRGSPLHF.

The chain couples TRBV5-1 to TRBJ2-6, with D uncertain. Germline V CDR1 and CDR2: SGHRS, YFSETQ. The CDR3 has 16 residues. V lost 0 bases to trimming and J lost 2 bases, with 9 bases between them. The CDR3 nucleotides read TGCGCCAGCAGCTTGGCACAATCACCTGGGGCCAACGTCCTGACTTTC. Translated, it gives CASSLAQSPGANVLTF. Filled out from reference TRBV5-1 and TRBJ2-6, the complete variable domain reads KAGVTQTPRYLIKTRGQQVTLSCSPISGHRSVSWYQQTPGQGLQFLFEYFSETQRNKGNFPGRFSGRQFSNSRSEMNVSTLELGDSALYLCASSLAQSPGANVLTFGAGSRLTVL.

This rearrangement joins TRBV5-6 to TRBJ1-2, with D possibly TRBD1 on 6 matching bases. Germline CDR1 reads SGHDT; CDR2 reads YYEEEE. The CDR3 has 14 residues. Trimming removed 5 bases from V and 4 bases from J, with 15 bases in between. Here the CDR3 DNA reads TGTGCCAGCAGTACAGGGCCGGCTACCTATGGCTACACCTTC. Its translation is CASSTGPATYGYTF. The full variable domain, its missing parts supplied by reference TRBV5-6 and TRBJ1-2, is DAGVTQSPTHLIKTRGQQVTLRCSPKSGHDTVSWYQQALGQGPQFIFQYYEEEERQRGNFPDRFSGHQFPNYSSELNVNALLLGDSALYLCASSTGPATYGYTFGSGTRLTVV.

The sample holds one count of this clone. The chain has TRBV10-2 and TRBJ2-1, with D possibly matching TRBD1 (6 bases). CDR1 is WSHSY and CDR2 is SAAADI in the germline V gene. This CDR3 region has 15 residues. Trimming stripped 7 bases from V and 0 bases from J, with 13 bases between. The CDR3, as DNA: TGCGCCAGCAACGACAGGTTGAGCTCCTACAATGAGCAGTTCTTC. This gives the protein CASNDRLSSYNEQFF.

This chain joins TRBV3-1 (or the pseudogene TRBV3-2) and TRBJ2-7; D perhaps matches TRBD2 (6 bases). Germline CDR1 LGHDT, CDR2 YNNKEL (reference sequence). V was trimmed by 4 bases and J by 3 bases, leaving 13 bases between them. CDR3 length: 14 amino acids. Here the CDR3 DNA reads TGTGCCAGCAGCCCGGGACTGGGGGGCTACGAGCAGTACTTC. Translation: CASSPGLGGYEQYF.

The CDR3 is CASSLETSGSNEQFF. The CDR3 DNA sequence: TGTGCCAGCAGCCTTGAGACTAGCGGGAGCAATGAGCAGTTCTTC. This chain joins TRBV28 and TRBJ2-1, with 12 bases fitting TRBD2. The CDR3 is made up of 15 amino acids. Germline lookup yields CDR1 MDHEN and CDR2 SYDVKM. V gave up 6 bases and J gave up 6 bases; unmatched junction bases: 6.

The J gene is TRBJ1-6, the V gene TRBV3-1 (or the pseudogene TRBV3-2); perhaps TRBD1 as D (5 bases). Germline CDR1 LGHDT, CDR2 YNNKEL (reference sequence). The CDR3 contains 15 residues. V gave up 4 bases and J gave up 9 bases, with 16 bases separating them. CDR3 sequence: CASSPHRDGGSPLHF. The CDR3 nucleotides are TGTGCCAGCAGCCCCCACCGGGACGGGGGTTCACCCCTCCACTTT.

A single count supports this clone. As DNA, the CDR3 is TGTGCCAGCAGCTTCGGGTCAGCCACCAACGAGCAGTACTTC. It is translated as CASSFGSATNEQYF. This sequence joins TRBV11-2 and TRBJ2-7, with no clear D. Germline V lookup: CDR1 SGHAT, CDR2 FQNNGV. The V gene lost 3 bases and the J gene lost 5 bases, with 14 bases spanning the gap. The CDR3 is made up of 14 amino acids.

The sample holds one count of this clone. In DNA form, the CDR3 reads TGTGCCACCAGCAGAAGCGTTCCAGGGTCAGATACGCAGTATTTT. Protein product: CATSRSVPGSDTQYF. This chain joins TRBV15 and TRBJ2-3; the D gene is possibly TRBD1 (5 bases). CDR1 LNHNV and CDR2 YYDKDF come from the germline V gene (reference sequence). CDR3 size: 15 residues. V lost 2 bases and J 4 bases, leaving 13 bases between the germline ends.